A single sample gave rise to the 24 T cell receptor beta chains below, sequenced in a study of blood T cell repertoires in COVID-19. Profiled with immunoSEQ multiplex PCR; TCRdb holds only in-frame clones, not every one. The table records 130,000 or so clones, 77% of them present only once. The specimen sequenced was peripheral blood. Source of these receptors: a human donor in a cohort sampled during active COVID-19.

This chain connects TRBV12-3 or TRBV12-4 to TRBJ2-7, with D unresolved. The CDR3 is 12 residues long. Trimming stripped 5 bases from V and 1 base from J, with 6 bases between. The CDR3 here is CASSPPSYEQYF. CDR3 nucleotide sequence: TGTGCCAGCAGTCCCCCTTCCTACGAGCAGTACTTC.

This chain uses TRBV12-3 or TRBV12-4 with TRBJ2-7; D is perhaps TRBD2 (6 bases). CDR3 length: 12 amino acids. V lost 8 bases and J 4 bases, leaving 12 bases between the germline ends. This chain's CDR3 is CASGLASYEQYF. CDR3 DNA: TGTGCCAGCGGGCTAGCGAGTTACGAGCAGTACTTC.

The genes are TRBV6-4 and TRBJ2-7; a possible D gene is TRBD2 (6 bases). V was pared by 0 bases and J by 3 bases, with 9 bases between. Germline lookup yields CDR1 MRHNA and CDR2 SNTAGT. The CDR3 is 14 amino acids. CDR3 sequence reads: CASSDSSSGYEQYF. CDR3 nucleotide sequence: TGTGCCAGCAGTGACTCAAGTAGCGGCTACGAGCAGTACTTC.

The V and J genes are TRBV27 and TRBJ2-7; TRBD2 aligns across 9 bases. The CDR3 has 14 residues. Germline-derived CDR1 and CDR2 are MNHEY and SMNVEV (reference sequence). Trimming took 6 bases from V and 3 from J; bases not matched to a gene: 6. CDR3 nucleotide sequence: TGTGCCAGCAGGCTTAGCGGGAGCATCTACGAGCAGTACTTC. This translates into CASRLSGSIYEQYF.

This chain links TRBV11-2 with TRBJ2-3, with 9 bases aligning to TRBD2. The CDR3 is made up of 15 amino acids. The germline V gene encodes CDR1 SGHAT and CDR2 FQNNGV. After removal of 5 bases from V and 2 bases from J, the junction contained 5 bases not matched to a gene. In nucleotides, the CDR3 is TGTGCCAGCAGCACCCTAGCGGGAACCACAGATACGCAGTATTTT. Encoded protein: CASSTLAGTTDTQYF.

CDR3 DNA: TGTGCCAGCAGTTGGGCGGGATACGAGCAGTACTTC. Translation: CASSWAGYEQYF. The chain is built from TRBV28 and TRBJ2-7; tentative D call: TRBD2 (6 bases). V was trimmed by 4 bases and J by 4 bases, leaving 8 bases between them. This CDR3 contains 12 residues. The V gene's germline CDR1 is MDHEN and CDR2 SYDVKM.

The chain links TRBV3-1 (or the pseudogene TRBV3-2) to TRBJ2-7; 12 nucleotides line up with TRBD2. This CDR3 has 16 residues. CDR1 is LGHDT, CDR2 YNNKEL, per germline (reference sequence). The V and J ends lost 0 bases and 5 bases, in that order; junction bases with no gene match: 5. The CDR3 DNA follows: TGTGCCAGCAGCCAAGATATGACTAGCGGGAGCCACGAGCAGTACTTC. Residues: CASSQDMTSGSHEQYF.

This chain uses TRBV27 with TRBJ1-2; possible D gene TRBD1, 6 bases. The V end lost 0 bases, the J end lost 8 bases, and 13 bases lay between the germline ends. CDR1 MNHEY and CDR2 SMNVEV come from the germline V gene (reference sequence). The CDR3 is made up of 14 amino acids. The CDR3 sequence: CASSLSGAEVGYTF. CDR3 bases: TGTGCCAGCAGTTTATCGGGGGCGGAGGTAGGCTACACCTTC.

J is TRBJ1-3 and V is TRBV11-2, with D possibly matching TRBD1 (6 bases). CDR1 and CDR2 (germline): SGHAT, FQNNGV. The germline V and J ends were trimmed by 1 base and 7 bases, with 11 bases remaining between them. The CDR3 is 14 amino acids. The CDR3 protein is CASSLVGQGNTIYF. CDR3 nucleotides: TGTGCCAGCAGCTTAGTCGGCCAGGGGAACACCATATATTTT.

The chain joins TRBV19 to TRBJ2-7, with D perhaps TRBD2 (5 bases). The V and J ends lost 2 bases and 0 bases respectively, with 8 bases between them. The CDR3 loop spans 14 amino acids. Germline assignment: CDR1 LNHDA and CDR2 SQIVND (reference sequence). The CDR3 DNA reads TGTGCCAGTAGTATAAAAGGGAGCTCCTACGAGCAGTACTTC. Amino acid sequence: CASSIKGSSYEQYF.

This chain connects TRBV6-1 to TRBJ1-6, with 8 bases matching TRBD1. The CDR3 has 17 amino acids. Germline CDR1 MNHNS, CDR2 SASEGT. Germline trimming cut 4 bases from V and 3 bases from J; bases unmatched to any gene: 8. The CDR3 reads CASSGSWTGSYNSPLHF. CDR3 DNA sequence: TGTGCCAGCAGTGGGTCCTGGACAGGGAGCTATAATTCACCCCTCCACTTT.

The chain is built from TRBV28 and TRBJ2-7, with D tentatively TRBD2 (6 bases). This CDR3 has 13 amino acids. Trimming took 8 bases from V and 2 from J, leaving 13 bases between them. CDR1 is MDHEN, CDR2 SYDVKM, per germline. In DNA, the CDR3 is TGTGCCAGCGGGGGGACGCCGACCTACGAGCAGTACTTC. Translating gives CASGGTPTYEQYF.

The chain joins TRBV6-5 to TRBJ2-1, with TRBD2 matching 8 bases. V lost 4 bases, J lost 6 bases, and 11 bases stayed unmatched. The CDR3 consists of 16 residues. Germline V CDR1 and CDR2: MNHEY, SVGAGI. CDR3 protein: CASSSLAGVDSNEQFF. The CDR3 DNA is TGTGCCAGCAGTTCTCTAGCGGGCGTAGACTCCAATGAGCAGTTCTTC.

The genes are TRBV30 and TRBJ1-1; no clear D gene. V gave up 2 bases and J gave up 1 base, with 5 bases separating them. The CDR3 contains 12 residues. CDR1 is GTSNPN and CDR2 is SVGIG in the germline V gene (reference sequence). Written as DNA, the CDR3 is TGTGCCTGGAGTCGACAGAACACTGAAGCTTTCTTT. Its translation is CAWSRQNTEAFF.

The V and J genes are TRBV3-1 (or the pseudogene TRBV3-2) and TRBJ2-7; perhaps TRBD1 as D (6 bases). Germline CDR1 and CDR2: LGHDT and YNNKEL (reference sequence). Trimming shortened V by 1 base and J by 5 bases, and 18 bases separated the two germline ends. The CDR3 consists of 16 residues. DNA for the CDR3: TGTGCCAGCAGCCAAGGTGGGGCCAGGGGTGAGGACGAGCAGTACTTC. This gives the protein CASSQGGARGEDEQYF.

This CDR3 reads CASSEGGGYTF. The CDR3, as DNA: TGTGCCAGCAGTGAAGGGGGCGGCTACACCTTC. This chain links TRBV6-1 with TRBJ1-2; D perhaps matches TRBD1 (5 bases). Trimming shortened V by 1 base and J by 8 bases, and 5 bases separated the two germline ends. Per germline, CDR1 MNHNS and CDR2 SASEGT. The CDR3 consists of 11 residues.

Here the CDR3 DNA reads TGTGCCAGTAGTAGAACCGGGACTAGCGGGGCCTACGAGCAGTACTTC. Amino acids: CASSRTGTSGAYEQYF. This chain uses TRBV19 with TRBJ2-7; 13 bases line up with TRBD2. V lost 4 bases and J lost 2; bases outside the gene matches: 5. This CDR3 comprises 16 residues. The germline gives CDR1 LNHDA, CDR2 SQIVND (reference sequence).

The chain carries TRBV7-9 and TRBJ2-7; 8 bases match TRBD1. Per the germline V gene, CDR1 is SEHNR and CDR2 is FQNEAQ (reference sequence). CDR3 size: 14 residues. V gave up 6 bases and J gave up 4 bases; unmatched junction bases: 8. The CDR3 DNA is TGTGCCAGCAGTCCCGTGACAGGGGTTTACGAGCAGTACTTC. Its protein is CASSPVTGVYEQYF.

This clone is a singleton in its sample. The chain couples TRBV19 to TRBJ2-7; possible D gene TRBD2, 5 bases. The germline V gene has CDR1 LNHDA and CDR2 SQIVND (reference sequence). Deletions cut 0 bases from V and 3 bases from J, with 12 bases between. The CDR3 is 15 amino acids. CDR3 protein: CASSIDVTRGYEQYF. Written as DNA, the CDR3 is TGTGCCAGTAGTATAGATGTTACTAGAGGCTACGAGCAGTACTTC.

The chain joins TRBV5-1 to TRBJ2-6, with D hard to call. Germline CDR1 is SGHRS and CDR2 is YFSETQ. Trimming removed 3 bases at V and 0 bases at J, with 13 bases between. The CDR3 loop spans 17 amino acids. CDR3 loop: CASSSAAVGSGANVLTF. The CDR3 region has the DNA TGCGCCAGCAGCTCCGCCGCGGTGGGCTCTGGGGCCAACGTCCTGACTTTC.

The V call is TRBV30, the J call TRBJ1-5, with 7 nucleotides matching TRBD1. This CDR3 has 18 amino acids. Germline-derived CDR1 and CDR2 are GTSNPN and SVGIG (reference sequence). V trimming: 2 bases; J trimming: 1 base; junction bases outside the gene matches: 14. The CDR3 DNA sequence: TGTGCCTGGAGTAAGGGGGCGCAGGGTTGGGTCAGCAATCAGCCCCAGCATTTT. It translates to CAWSKGAQGWVSNQPQHF.

This chain uses TRBV11-3 with TRBJ1-1; 8 bases align to TRBD1. V lost 1 base, J lost 7 bases, and 5 bases stayed unmatched. The CDR3 extends over 14 amino acids. Per the germline V gene, CDR1 is SGHNT and CDR2 is YENEEA. CDR3 in DNA: TGTGCCAGCAGCTTAGGCAGGGGGCAGGATGAAGCTTTCTTT. Translating it yields CASSLGRGQDEAFF.

This chain links TRBV9 with TRBJ1-1; 7 bases are shared with TRBD1. Germline trimming cut 3 bases from V and 2 bases from J; bases unmatched to any gene: 10. The CDR3 contains 16 residues. Germline assignment: CDR1 SGDLS and CDR2 YYNGEE. This CDR3 reads CASSAGEQGTNTEAFF. For the CDR3, the DNA is TGTGCCAGCAGCGCCGGGGAACAGGGGACCAACACTGAAGCTTTCTTT.

The rearrangement links TRBV29-1 to TRBJ1-4; the match to TRBD1 covers 9 bases. The J segment lost 8 bases and the V segment lost 5 bases, leaving 6 bases of the junction unmatched. This CDR3 comprises 13 residues. Germline V gives CDR1 SQVTM, CDR2 ANQGSEA. In DNA, the CDR3 is TGCAGCGTTTTGGGACAGGGCCCCGAAAAACTGTTTTTT. Its protein product is CSVLGQGPEKLFF.